This T cell receptor beta chain is from a study of CD8 T cells in ankylosing spondylitis (dated by TCRdb to 2016 to 2017). Study-level background: The study profiled T cell receptor beta repertoires in healthy donors and ankylosing spondylitis patients to find disease-linked TCR variants. Samples of peripheral blood were taken, and for ankylosing spondylitis patients, synovial fluid was collected as well. The full study cohort comprised some 27 ankylosing spondylitis patients and about a hundred healthy donors. The research as a whole found: A TCR beta motif made up of several highly homologous amino acid variants appeared to be characteristic of blood from ankylosing spondylitis patients. Some motif variants were previously reported in synovial fluid and blood of reactive arthritis patients, suggesting common disease-initiation mechanisms. The disease-linked clones were reported as significantly enriched in matched synovial fluid samples from ankylosing spondylitis patients. The disease-linked clones had a CD8+ phenotype and were found at relatively low frequencies in peripheral blood.

CDR1 and CDR2 were assigned from the germline V gene as MGHDK and SYGVNS. Trimming at the junction amounts to 5 bases on V and 2 bases on J, and the germline ends lie 18 bases apart. The CDR3 has 16 amino acids, counting the end cysteine and phenylalanine. This entry keeps only the CDR3 DNA: 48 bases, framed from base 1. Sequencing relied on an Illumina HiSeq 2500. Quantitative 5'-RACE with molecular barcodes was the method used to prepare the TCR beta libraries. Regarding the original processing steps: To identify disease-linked TCR variants, a new computational method was used, one built on a probabilistic model of VDJ rearrangement. In-frame beta chains were kept once TCRdb had trimmed the public reads at Q25 with fastp and called clones with MiXCR. CDR3 protein sequences are deduplicated, and each keeps its most common genes and DNA. TCRdb, not the original authors, processed these V and J calls. The sample table holds 500,000 to 550,000 distinct CDR3 sequences, of which approximately 12% were seen once. In total, the top ten clones hold about 6.8% of the sample.

Note on this clonotype: Its antigen remains undetermined. One base away there is no much larger clone; base qualities are not given.

This sequence was found in a male donor with ankylosing spondylitis. The chain joins TRBV25-1 to TRBJ2-5; the D gene is unclear. The sample taken for sequencing was blood, either unsorted or a sorted T cell fraction (not recorded which). The nucleotides read TGTGCCAGCAGTCCGGACCGGTACGCCTCACAAGAGACCCAGTACTTC. Its product reads: CASSPDRYASQETQYF.